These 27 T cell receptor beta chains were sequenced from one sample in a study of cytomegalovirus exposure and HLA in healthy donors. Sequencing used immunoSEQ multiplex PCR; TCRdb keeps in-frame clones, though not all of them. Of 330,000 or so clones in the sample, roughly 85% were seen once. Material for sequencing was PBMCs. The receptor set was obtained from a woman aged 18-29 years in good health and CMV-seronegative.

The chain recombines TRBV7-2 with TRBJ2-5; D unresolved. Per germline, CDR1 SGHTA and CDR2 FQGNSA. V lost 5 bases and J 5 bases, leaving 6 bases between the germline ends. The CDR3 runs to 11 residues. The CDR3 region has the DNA TGTGCCAGCAGCGAGAGGGAGACCCAGTACTTC. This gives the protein CASSERETQYF.

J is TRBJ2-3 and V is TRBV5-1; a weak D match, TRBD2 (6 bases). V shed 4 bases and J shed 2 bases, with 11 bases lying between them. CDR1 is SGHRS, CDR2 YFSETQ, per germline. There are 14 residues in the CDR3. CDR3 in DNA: TGCGCCAGCAGCCCGGGACTCTTCACAGATACGCAGTATTTT. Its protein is CASSPGLFTDTQYF.

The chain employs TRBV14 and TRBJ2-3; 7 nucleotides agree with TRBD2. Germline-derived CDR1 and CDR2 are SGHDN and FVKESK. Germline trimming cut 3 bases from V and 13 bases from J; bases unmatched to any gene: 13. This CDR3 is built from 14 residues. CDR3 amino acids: CASSQPGIGSGKYF. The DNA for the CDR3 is TGTGCCAGCAGCCAGCCAGGAATCGGGAGCGGGAAGTATTTT.

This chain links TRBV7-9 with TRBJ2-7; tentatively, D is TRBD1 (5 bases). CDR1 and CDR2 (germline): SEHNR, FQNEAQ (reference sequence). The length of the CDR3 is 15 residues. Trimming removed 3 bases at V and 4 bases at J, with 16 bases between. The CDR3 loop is CASSFRAGGAYEQYF. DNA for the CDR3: TGTGCCAGCAGCTTCAGGGCTGGCGGAGCATACGAGCAGTACTTC.

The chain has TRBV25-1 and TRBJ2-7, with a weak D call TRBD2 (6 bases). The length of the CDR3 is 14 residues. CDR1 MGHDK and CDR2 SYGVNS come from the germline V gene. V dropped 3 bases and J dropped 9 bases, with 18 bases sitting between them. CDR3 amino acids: CASSDDGGPLRQYF. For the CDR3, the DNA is TGTGCCAGCAGTGACGACGGAGGGCCTCTGCGGCAGTACTTC.

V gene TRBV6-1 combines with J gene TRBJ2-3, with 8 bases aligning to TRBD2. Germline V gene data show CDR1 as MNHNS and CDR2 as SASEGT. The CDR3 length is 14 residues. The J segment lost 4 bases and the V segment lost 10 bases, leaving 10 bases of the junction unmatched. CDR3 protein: CATQPQRESDTQYF. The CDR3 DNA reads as TGTGCCACACAACCCCAGCGGGAGTCAGATACGCAGTATTTT.

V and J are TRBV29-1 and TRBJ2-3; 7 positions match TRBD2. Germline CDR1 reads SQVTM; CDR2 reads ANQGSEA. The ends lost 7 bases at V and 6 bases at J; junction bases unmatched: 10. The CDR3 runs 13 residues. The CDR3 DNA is TGCAGCGCCCGGGGGAGGGTTTCTGATACGCAGTATTTT. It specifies CSARGRVSDTQYF.

CDR3 bases: TGCGCCAGCAGCCATCGGACAGGGAGGAGTGAGACCCAGTACTTC. Its translation: CASSHRTGRSETQYF. The rearrangement links TRBV4-3 to TRBJ2-5, with 8 bases fitting TRBD1. Unmatched junction bases numbered 8, after V lost 3 bases and J lost 5 bases. This CDR3 has 15 amino acids. Looked up from germline, CDR1 is LGHNA and CDR2 is YSLEER.

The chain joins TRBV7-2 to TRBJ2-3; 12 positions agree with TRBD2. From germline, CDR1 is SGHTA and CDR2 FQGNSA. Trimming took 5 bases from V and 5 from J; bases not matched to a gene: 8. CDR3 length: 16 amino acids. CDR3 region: CASSPPLAGGRDTQYF. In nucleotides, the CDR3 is TGTGCCAGCAGCCCACCCCTAGCGGGAGGGCGAGATACGCAGTATTTT.

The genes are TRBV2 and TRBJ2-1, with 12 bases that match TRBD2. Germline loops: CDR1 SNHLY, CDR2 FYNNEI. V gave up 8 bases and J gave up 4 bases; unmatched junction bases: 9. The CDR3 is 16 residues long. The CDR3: CASDHAGLAGYNEQFF. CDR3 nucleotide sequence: TGTGCCAGCGACCATGCCGGACTAGCGGGATACAATGAGCAGTTCTTC.

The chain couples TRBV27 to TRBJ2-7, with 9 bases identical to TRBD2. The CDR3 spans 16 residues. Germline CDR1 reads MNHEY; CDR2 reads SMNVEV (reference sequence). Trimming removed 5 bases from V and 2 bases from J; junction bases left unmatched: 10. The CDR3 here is CASSAILAGRTYEQYF. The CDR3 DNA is TGTGCCAGCAGTGCGATACTAGCGGGCCGGACCTACGAGCAGTACTTC.

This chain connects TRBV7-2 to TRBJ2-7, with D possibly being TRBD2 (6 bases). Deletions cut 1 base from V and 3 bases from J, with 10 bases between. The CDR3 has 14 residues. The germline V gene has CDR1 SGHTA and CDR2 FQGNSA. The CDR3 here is CASSLDGRNYEQYF. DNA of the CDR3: TGTGCCAGCAGCTTAGATGGGAGGAACTACGAGCAGTACTTC.

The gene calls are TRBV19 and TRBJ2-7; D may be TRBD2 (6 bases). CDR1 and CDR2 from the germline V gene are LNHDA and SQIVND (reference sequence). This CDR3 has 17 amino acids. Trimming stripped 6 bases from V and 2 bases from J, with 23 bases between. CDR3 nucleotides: TGTGCCAGTAGCCCCGCGATAGCGGATGGTACTACCTACGAGCAGTACTTC. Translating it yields CASSPAIADGTTYEQYF. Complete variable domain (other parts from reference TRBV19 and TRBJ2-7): DGGITQSPKYLFRKEGQNVTLSCEQNLNHDAMYWYRQDPGQGLRLIYYSQIVNDFQKGDIAEGYSVSREKKESFPLTVTSAQKNPTAFYLCASSPAIADGTTYEQYFGPGTRLTVT.

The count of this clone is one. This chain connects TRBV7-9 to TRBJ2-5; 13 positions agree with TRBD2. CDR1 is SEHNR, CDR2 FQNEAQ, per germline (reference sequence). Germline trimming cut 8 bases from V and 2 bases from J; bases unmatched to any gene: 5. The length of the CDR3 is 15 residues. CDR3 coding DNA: TGTGCCAGCTCGTGGACTAGCGGGAGTCAAGAGACCCAGTACTTC. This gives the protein CASSWTSGSQETQYF.

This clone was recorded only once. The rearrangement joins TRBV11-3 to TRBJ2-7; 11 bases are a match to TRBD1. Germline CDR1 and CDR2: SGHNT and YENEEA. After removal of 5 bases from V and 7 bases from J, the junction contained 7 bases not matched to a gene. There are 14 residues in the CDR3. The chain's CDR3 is CASSPGQGAREQYF. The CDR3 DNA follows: TGTGCCAGCAGCCCCGGACAGGGGGCGAGGGAGCAGTACTTC.

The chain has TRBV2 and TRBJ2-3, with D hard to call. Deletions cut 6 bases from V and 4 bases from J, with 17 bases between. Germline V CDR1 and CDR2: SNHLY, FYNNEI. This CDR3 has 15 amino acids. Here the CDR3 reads CASSFTESVSDTQYF. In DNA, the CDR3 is TGTGCCAGCAGCTTTACAGAATCTGTATCAGATACGCAGTATTTT.

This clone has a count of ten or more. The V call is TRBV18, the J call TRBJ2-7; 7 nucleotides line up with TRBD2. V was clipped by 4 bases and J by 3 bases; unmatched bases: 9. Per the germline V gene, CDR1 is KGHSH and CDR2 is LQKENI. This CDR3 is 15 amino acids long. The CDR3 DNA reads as TGTGCCAGCTCACTTTTACGGGACTACTACTACGAGCAGTACTTC. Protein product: CASSLLRDYYYEQYF.

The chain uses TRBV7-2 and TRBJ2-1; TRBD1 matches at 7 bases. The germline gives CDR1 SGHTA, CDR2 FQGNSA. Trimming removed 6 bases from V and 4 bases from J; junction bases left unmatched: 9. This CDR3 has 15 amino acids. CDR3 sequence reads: CASSRTGTAYNEQFF. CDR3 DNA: TGTGCCAGCAGTCGAACCGGGACAGCTTACAATGAGCAGTTCTTC. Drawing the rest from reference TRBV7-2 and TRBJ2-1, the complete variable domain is GAGVSQSPSNKVTEKGKDVELRCDPISGHTALYWYRQSLGQGLEFLIYFQGNSAPDKSGLPSDRFSAERTGGSVSTLTIQRTQQEDSAVYLCASSRTGTAYNEQFFGPGTRLTVL.

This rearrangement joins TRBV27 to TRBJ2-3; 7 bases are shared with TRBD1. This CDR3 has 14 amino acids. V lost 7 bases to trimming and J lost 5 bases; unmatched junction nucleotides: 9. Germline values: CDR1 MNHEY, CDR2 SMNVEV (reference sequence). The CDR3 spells CASKFGSGGDTQYF. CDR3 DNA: TGTGCCAGCAAGTTTGGTTCAGGGGGAGATACGCAGTATTTT.

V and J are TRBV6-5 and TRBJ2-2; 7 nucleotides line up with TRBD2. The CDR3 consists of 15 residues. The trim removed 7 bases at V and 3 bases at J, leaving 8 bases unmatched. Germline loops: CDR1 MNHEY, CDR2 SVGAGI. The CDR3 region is CASKTGLADTGELFF. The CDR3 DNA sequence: TGTGCCAGCAAAACGGGGCTAGCGGACACCGGGGAGCTGTTTTTT.

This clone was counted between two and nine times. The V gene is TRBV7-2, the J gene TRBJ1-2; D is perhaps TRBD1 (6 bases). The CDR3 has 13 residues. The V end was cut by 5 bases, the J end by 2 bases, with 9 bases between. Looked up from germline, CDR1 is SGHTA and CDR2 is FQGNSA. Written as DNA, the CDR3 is TGTGCCAGCAGCGCCCAGGGGAACTATGGCTACACCTTC. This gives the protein CASSAQGNYGYTF.

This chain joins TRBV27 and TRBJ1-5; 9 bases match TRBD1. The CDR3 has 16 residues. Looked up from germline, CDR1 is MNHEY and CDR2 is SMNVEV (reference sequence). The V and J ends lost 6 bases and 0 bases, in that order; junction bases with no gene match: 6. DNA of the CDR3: TGTGCCAGCAGAGGGACAGGGCCTCTTAGCAATCAGCCCCAGCATTTT. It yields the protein CASRGTGPLSNQPQHF.

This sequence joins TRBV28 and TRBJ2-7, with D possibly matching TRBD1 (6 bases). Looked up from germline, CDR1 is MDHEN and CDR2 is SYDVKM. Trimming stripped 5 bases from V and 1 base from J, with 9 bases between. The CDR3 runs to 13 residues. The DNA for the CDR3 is TGTGCCAGCAGTCAGGGGAATTCCTACGAGCAGTACTTC. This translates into CASSQGNSYEQYF.

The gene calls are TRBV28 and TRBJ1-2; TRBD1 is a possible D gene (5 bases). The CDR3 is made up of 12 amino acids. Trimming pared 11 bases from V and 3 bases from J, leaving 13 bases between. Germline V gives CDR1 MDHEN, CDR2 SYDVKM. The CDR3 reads CAGQGWDYGYTF. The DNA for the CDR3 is TGTGCCGGCCAGGGTTGGGACTATGGCTACACCTTC.

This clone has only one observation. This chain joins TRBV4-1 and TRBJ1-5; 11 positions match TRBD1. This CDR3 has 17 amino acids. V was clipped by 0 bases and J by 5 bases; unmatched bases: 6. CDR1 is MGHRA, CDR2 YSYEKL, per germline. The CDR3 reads CASSQELGTGGDQPQHF. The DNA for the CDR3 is TGCGCCAGCAGCCAAGAGTTGGGGACAGGGGGGGATCAGCCCCAGCATTTT.

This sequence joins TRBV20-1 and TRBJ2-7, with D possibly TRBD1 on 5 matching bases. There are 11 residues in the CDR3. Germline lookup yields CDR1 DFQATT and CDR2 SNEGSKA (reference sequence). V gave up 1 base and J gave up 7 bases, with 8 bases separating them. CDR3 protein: CSARGQTEQYF. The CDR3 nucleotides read TGCAGTGCTAGAGGACAGACAGAGCAGTACTTC.

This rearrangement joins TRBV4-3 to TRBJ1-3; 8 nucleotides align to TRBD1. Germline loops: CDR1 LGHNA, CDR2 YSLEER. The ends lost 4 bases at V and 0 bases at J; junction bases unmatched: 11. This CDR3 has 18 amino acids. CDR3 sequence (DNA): TGCGCCAGCAGCCCTCTTGGGGGACAGGCCTACTCTGGAAACACCATATATTTT. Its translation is CASSPLGGQAYSGNTIYF.